This T cell receptor beta chain derives from a study of T cell responses to AZD1222 COVID-19 vaccine. Study observations and caveats: Increased Spike-specific TCR breadth and depth were observed after two AZD1222 doses. The donor cohort was predominantly white British with a female majority, and clonal diversity may have been underestimated. Epitopes outside B.1.351 and B.1.1.7 mutated regions reportedly drew nearly half of spike TCRs. Only 5 or 6 AZD1222 recipients were seropositive at baseline.

The data were produced by immunoSEQ multiplex PCR, yet TCRdb's version contains in-frame clones alone and is incomplete. Of 120,000 to 150,000 clones detected, around nine tenths appear once; the ten largest clones hold about 1.3%. Comment on this clone: As yet, its antigen is unknown.

CDR1 is ENHRY, CDR2 SYGVKD, per germline. This CDR3 is built from 13 residues. V shed 0 bases and J shed 4 bases, with 6 bases lying between them. The starting material was peripheral blood, obtained on day 0 of AZD1222 vaccination. This receptor was taken from an adult in good health. The rearrangement joins TRBV10-3 to TRBJ1-2; D ambiguous. This CDR3 reads CAISESISYGYTF. CDR3 DNA sequence: TGTGCCATCAGTGAGTCAATTAGCTATGGCTACACCTTC.